This entry is about one T cell receptor (beta chain). Germline loops: CDR1 MNHEY, CDR2 SVGEGT. Trimming removed 3 bases at V and 6 bases at J, with 9 bases between. The CDR3 runs 13 residues. This specimen belongs to a study of early T cells in non-severe SARS-CoV-2 infection. Attachment of unique molecular identifiers to individual cDNA molecules was performed. TCRdb itself ran the 5' RACE reads through MiXCR, one entry per CDR3 protein. Of thousands of distinct CDR3 sequences in the sample, roughly 5% are singletons; the top ten hold 9.7%. This TCR was sampled from an adult who was a healthcare worker with PCR-confirmed SARS-CoV-2 infection or an uninfected control (not recorded which). Sample: whole blood. This chain uses TRBV6-2 or TRBV6-3 with TRBJ2-1; D perhaps matches TRBD1 (6 bases). The CDR3: CASSYHRVNEQFF. The CDR3 DNA sequence: TGTGCCAGCAGTTATCACAGGGTCAATGAGCAGTTCTTC.